A single sample is the source of the 18 T cell receptor beta chains below, sequenced in a study of shared clonotypes between healthy human individuals. This table comes from immunoSEQ multiplex PCR, and its TCRdb copy is limited to in-frame clones, with some not included. The sample lists approximately 740,000 clones, about 74% occurring once. The sample was memory CD4+ T cells sorted from blood. Subset specified: CD45RA-negative fraction. Every receptor here comes from a woman in her 30s in good health.

The gene calls are TRBV28 and TRBJ2-3, with D possibly being TRBD2 (5 bases). Trimming stripped 11 bases from V and 6 bases from J, with 18 bases between. Germline V gene data show CDR1 as MDHEN and CDR2 as SYDVKM. The CDR3 loop spans 13 amino acids. CDR3 region: CASSRVVEDTQYF. DNA for the CDR3: TGTGCCTCCTCGCGGGTTGTGGAGGATACGCAGTATTTT.

This sequence joins TRBV14 and TRBJ2-7; no definite D call. Germline CDR1 reads SGHDN; CDR2 reads FVKESK. V lost 3 bases, J lost 7 bases, and 13 bases lay in between. This CDR3 region has 13 residues. Here the CDR3 DNA reads TGTGCCAGCAGCCAGAGTACCCTAATAGAGCAGTACTTC. Amino acids: CASSQSTLIEQYF.

The chain combines TRBV23-1 with TRBJ2-5, with 8 bases aligning to TRBD2. TRBV23-1 is reported as an ORF; its role is uncertain. The CDR3 runs to 18 residues. V shed 7 bases, J shed 0 bases, and the junction held 16 bases outside the gene matches. CDR3 DNA: TGCGCCAGCATACAAAATTTGGTAGCGGGACCGTACCAAGAGACCCAGTACTTC. Translation: CASIQNLVAGPYQETQYF.

The table lists this clone with a few counts. The rearrangement uses TRBV9 and TRBJ2-2; D ambiguous. Trimming took 2 bases from V and 4 from J, leaving 3 bases between them. This CDR3 spans 12 amino acids. Germline V gene data show CDR1 as SGDLS and CDR2 as YYNGEE. The CDR3 region has the DNA TGTGCCAGCAGCGTCCCCACCGGGGAGCTGTTTTTT. Translation: CASSVPTGELFF.

The chain combines TRBV14 with TRBJ2-1, with 13 bases aligning to TRBD2. The germline gives CDR1 SGHDN, CDR2 FVKESK. The CDR3 sequence is 16 residues long. V lost 1 base, J lost 7 bases, and 4 bases stayed unmatched. The CDR3 loop is CASSQGTSGSWNEQFF. In nucleotides, the CDR3 is TGTGCCAGCAGCCAAGGGACTAGCGGGAGCTGGAATGAGCAGTTCTTC. Complete variable domain (other parts from reference TRBV14 and TRBJ2-1): EAGVTQFPSHSVIEKGQTVTLRCDPISGHDNLYWYRRVMGKEIKFLLHFVKESKQDESGMPNNRFLAERTGGTYSTLKVQPAELEDSGVYFCASSQGTSGSWNEQFFGPGTRLTVL.

This chain connects TRBV7-8 to TRBJ2-5; D call uncertain. The germline V gene encodes CDR1 SGHVS and CDR2 FQNEAQ. V gave up 5 bases and J gave up 5 bases, with 12 bases separating them. This CDR3 has 13 residues. The CDR3 here is CASSEASSETQYF. CDR3 nucleotide sequence: TGTGCCAGCAGCGAAGCCAGTAGCGAGACCCAGTACTTC.

The chain recombines TRBV5-1 with TRBJ2-5, with TRBD1 identical over 7 bases. Losses at the gene ends were 4 bases for V and 4 bases for J; bases not matched to a gene: 7. Germline CDR1 reads SGHRS; CDR2 reads YFSETQ. The CDR3 has 14 amino acids. As DNA, the CDR3 is TGCGCCAGCAGCACAGGACAGGCGGCAGAGACCCAGTACTTC. Protein sequence: CASSTGQAAETQYF.

The V gene is TRBV27, the J gene TRBJ2-3, with D possibly matching TRBD2 (5 bases). The CDR3 is 14 amino acids. V was shortened by 3 bases and J by 6 bases, with 13 bases between the two germline ends. Germline CDR1 is MNHEY and CDR2 is SMNVEV (reference sequence). The CDR3 nucleotides are TGTGCCAGCAGTTTTGAGGGTCCGGGGGATACGCAGTATTTT. It codes for CASSFEGPGDTQYF.

In nucleotides, the CDR3 is TGTGCCAGCAGCTTCCCTCTGCGGGAGACGAACACCGGGGAGCTGTTTTTT. It translates to CASSFPLRETNTGELFF. The rearrangement joins TRBV7-8 to TRBJ2-2; 7 nucleotides match TRBD2. Germline assignment: CDR1 SGHVS and CDR2 FQNEAQ. V shed 3 bases, J shed 0 bases, and the junction held 7 bases outside the gene matches. The CDR3 consists of 17 residues.

The V call is TRBV28, the J call TRBJ1-4, with 7 bases aligning to TRBD1. In germline, CDR1 is MDHEN, CDR2 SYDVKM. This CDR3 has 14 amino acids. V shed 6 bases and J 7 bases; nucleotides not matched to a gene: 8. CDR3 sequence reads: CASSAGGIREKLFF. In DNA, the CDR3 is TGTGCCAGCAGCGCAGGGGGTATTCGTGAAAAACTGTTTTTT. The full variable domain, its missing parts supplied by reference TRBV28 and TRBJ1-4, is DVKVTQSSRYLVKRTGEKVFLECVQDMDHENMFWYRQDPGLGLRLIYFSYDVKMKEKGDIPEGYSVSREKKERFSLILESASTNQTSMYLCASSAGGIREKLFFGSGTQLSVL.

The chain couples TRBV6-5 to TRBJ1-1; 8 nucleotides line up with TRBD1. Germline lookup yields CDR1 MNHEY and CDR2 SVGAGI. This CDR3 has 13 amino acids. Germline trimming cut 6 bases from V and 3 bases from J; bases unmatched to any gene: 3. DNA of the CDR3: TGTGCCAGCAGGGGACAGGTGTACACTGAAGCTTTCTTT. This encodes CASRGQVYTEAFF.

The chain employs TRBV28 and TRBJ1-3; D is uncertain. V gave up 5 bases and J gave up 5 bases, with 19 bases separating them. The CDR3 sequence is 16 residues long. Per germline, CDR1 MDHEN and CDR2 SYDVKM. Written as DNA, the CDR3 is TGTGCCAGCAGTCAAGACCCAGGACGGCCGCGAAACACCATATATTTT. Translated, it gives CASSQDPGRPRNTIYF.

The V gene is TRBV11-2, the J gene TRBJ1-2; a possible D gene is TRBD1 (5 bases). V lost 5 bases, J lost 4 bases, and 14 bases lay in between. CDR1 and CDR2 (germline): SGHAT, FQNNGV. This CDR3 is 14 amino acids long. CDR3 DNA: TGTGCCAGCAGCCCCGCCCAGGGCGTCTATGGCTACACCTTC. Translating it yields CASSPAQGVYGYTF.

This chain uses TRBV29-1 with TRBJ1-2; unclear D gene. This CDR3 has 13 residues. The V and J ends lost 4 bases and 2 bases respectively, with 11 bases between them. Germline V gene data show CDR1 as SQVTM and CDR2 as ANQGSEA. CDR3 region: CSVGGKSNYGYTF. CDR3 in DNA: TGCAGCGTTGGGGGAAAGTCAAACTATGGCTACACCTTC.

This chain connects TRBV2 to TRBJ2-3; D assignment may be TRBD1 or TRBD2 (5 bases each). V was pared by 4 bases and J by 2 bases, with 16 bases between. Germline assignment: CDR1 SNHLY and CDR2 FYNNEI. CDR3 length: 16 residues. Here the CDR3 DNA reads TGTGCCAGCAGTGTCCGAGGGGTGGGAATCACAGATACGCAGTATTTT. Translating it yields CASSVRGVGITDTQYF.

The gene calls are TRBV18 and TRBJ2-7; a possible D gene is TRBD1 (5 bases). The CDR3 runs 12 residues. Germline V gene lookup returns CDR1 KGHSH and CDR2 LQKENI. V gave up 3 bases and J gave up 5 bases, with 8 bases separating them. The CDR3 DNA follows: TGTGCCAGCTCACCGAGACAGAACGAGCAGTACTTC. Translated, it gives CASSPRQNEQYF. The full variable domain, its missing parts supplied by reference TRBV18 and TRBJ2-7, is NAGVMQNPRHLVRRRGQEARLRCSPMKGHSHVYWYRQLPEEGLKFMVYLQKENIIDESGMPKERFSAEFPKEGPSILRIQQVVRGDSAAYFCASSPRQNEQYFGPGTRLTVT.

The rearrangement uses TRBV6-7 and TRBJ1-2; 10 bases are a match to TRBD1. TRBV6-7 is an ORF; its function is uncertain. V shed 10 bases, J shed 6 bases, and the junction held 14 bases outside the gene matches. The CDR3 loop spans 15 amino acids. The CDR3 DNA reads TGTGCCATTCAGGGCGGAGACAGGGGGCAGAATGGCTACACCTTC. Its translation: CAIQGGDRGQNGYTF.

The J gene is TRBJ1-5, the V gene TRBV4-2; D is possibly TRBD1 (6 bases). Per germline, CDR1 LGHNA and CDR2 YNFKEQ. Trimming shortened V by 1 base and J by 6 bases, and 19 bases separated the two germline ends. The CDR3 consists of 17 residues. The CDR3 region is CASSQGNSAQQGQPQHF. DNA for the CDR3: TGTGCCAGCAGCCAAGGTAACTCCGCTCAACAGGGTCAGCCCCAGCATTTT.